These 18 T cell receptor beta chains came from one sample sequenced in a study of cytomegalovirus exposure and HLA in healthy donors. 60 Vbeta and 13 Jbeta primers were used in PCR. Produced via immunoSEQ multiplex PCR; TCRdb's table is partial and in-frame only. The sample lists roughly 120,000 clones; 65% to 80% were seen once. The sequenced material came from PBMCs. The origin of the receptors is a woman aged 40-49 years in good health and CMV-seropositive.

The gene calls are TRBV10-1 and TRBJ2-7, with 10 bases that match TRBD1. CDR3 length equals 15 residues. V gave up 6 bases and J gave up 5 bases; unmatched junction bases: 10. CDR1 and CDR2 from the germline V gene are WNHNN and SYGVQD (reference sequence). The CDR3 here is CASRDPGTGVDEQYF. The CDR3 DNA reads as TGCGCCAGCAGAGACCCCGGGACAGGGGTCGACGAGCAGTACTTC.

This clone was seen a handful of times. This rearrangement joins TRBV30 to TRBJ1-2; 7 positions match TRBD1. Unmatched junction bases numbered 16, after V lost 3 bases and J lost 0 bases. CDR1 and CDR2 from the germline V gene are GTSNPN and SVGIG (reference sequence). The CDR3 has 18 amino acids. The CDR3 sequence is CAWSRRRDSLASNYGYTF. CDR3 in DNA: TGTGCCTGGAGCCGACGCCGGGACAGTCTTGCTTCTAACTATGGCTACACCTTC.

CDR3 nucleotide sequence: TGTGCCAGCAGTTCGTTTGGACAGGGGCCTGAAAAACTGTTTTTT. Amino acid sequence: CASSSFGQGPEKLFF. The chain couples TRBV28 to TRBJ1-4, with TRBD1 matching over 9 bases. Germline-derived CDR1 and CDR2 are MDHEN and SYDVKM. There are 15 residues in the CDR3. V dropped 4 bases and J dropped 7; count of bases not matched to a gene: 7.

This sequence joins TRBV2 and TRBJ1-1, with D unclear. Between the trimmed V and J ends, which lost 6 bases and 4 bases, there was a span of 12 bases. CDR1 and CDR2 from the germline V gene are SNHLY and FYNNEI. There are 13 residues in the CDR3. CDR3 DNA sequence: TGTGCCAGCAGGTGGGAGATGAGCACTGAAGCTTTCTTT. Amino acids: CASRWEMSTEAFF.

The gene calls are TRBV5-1 and TRBJ1-1, with D perhaps matching TRBD1 (5 bases). The germline V gene has CDR1 SGHRS and CDR2 YFSETQ. V lost 0 bases to trimming and J lost 0 bases, with 12 bases between them. CDR3 length: 16 amino acids. The CDR3 DNA follows: TGCGCCAGCAGCTTGGATGGTTCAGGGTTGAACACTGAAGCTTTCTTT. Protein product: CASSLDGSGLNTEAFF.

The sample holds a few counts of this clone. The chain recombines TRBV5-1 with TRBJ2-2; possibly TRBD1 for D (5 bases). Trimming took 4 bases from V and 7 from J, leaving 17 bases between them. Germline V CDR1 and CDR2: SGHRS, YFSETQ. The CDR3 length is 15 residues. The CDR3, as DNA: TGCGCCAGCAGCGCATATTTCGACAGCTTCGGGGAGCTGTTTTTT. Amino acid sequence: CASSAYFDSFGELFF.

This clone was observed once. The J gene is TRBJ1-5, the V gene TRBV19; no firm D call. The V gene lost 6 bases and the J gene lost 5 bases, with 11 bases spanning the gap. Germline loops: CDR1 LNHDA, CDR2 SQIVND (reference sequence). CDR3 length: 13 amino acids. The CDR3: CASSPSLYQPQHF. CDR3 DNA: TGTGCCAGTAGCCCGTCCCTCTATCAGCCCCAGCATTTT.

The CDR3 bases are TGCAGCGTGTGGACCGGGACAGAGGTCTACGAGCAGTACTTC. Translated: CSVWTGTEVYEQYF. This rearrangement joins TRBV29-1 to TRBJ2-7; 7 bases align to TRBD1. Germline V gives CDR1 SQVTM, CDR2 ANQGSEA. The CDR3 spans 14 residues. J was trimmed by 3 bases and V by 6 bases; bases with no gene match: 11.

This clone was found once. This chain uses TRBV5-1 with TRBJ2-3; TRBD1 might be the D (5 bases). This CDR3 is built from 14 residues. With 2 bases removed from V and 6 bases from J, the gap between germline ends came to 13 bases. Germline loops: CDR1 SGHRS, CDR2 YFSETQ. In nucleotides, the CDR3 is TGCGCCAGCAGCTTATCAGGGTCTAGGGATACGCAGTATTTT. This codes for CASSLSGSRDTQYF.

The rearrangement joins TRBV6-5 to TRBJ2-5, with D possibly matching TRBD1 (5 bases). Germline V gene data show CDR1 as MNHEY and CDR2 as SVGAGI. This CDR3 comprises 14 residues. Trimming took 8 bases from V and 5 from J, leaving 18 bases between them. CDR3 in DNA: TGTGCCAGCTCCACCGCTAGGGGCTCCGAGACCCAGTACTTC. It yields the protein CASSTARGSETQYF.

The gene calls are TRBV2 and TRBJ1-5, with unresolved D. This CDR3 spans 13 amino acids. CDR1 and CDR2 from the germline V gene are SNHLY and FYNNEI. V was cut by 7 bases and J by 6 bases, with 13 bases left in between. As DNA, the CDR3 is TGTGCCAGCAACGAGGGATTCGGTCAGCCCCAGCATTTT. Translated: CASNEGFGQPQHF.

The rearrangement links TRBV2 to TRBJ2-7; 10 nucleotides align to TRBD1. J gave up 7 bases and V 6 bases, and 6 bases lay outside the gene matches. The germline gives CDR1 SNHLY, CDR2 FYNNEI. The CDR3 spans 13 residues. The CDR3 DNA is TGTGCCAGCAGGGGGGGGACAGGGGAAGAGCAGTACTTC. Protein sequence: CASRGGTGEEQYF. The whole variable domain, filled in from reference TRBV2 and TRBJ2-7, reads EPEVTQTPSHQVTQMGQEVILRCVPISNHLYFYWYRQILGQKVEFLVSFYNNEISEKSEIFDDQFSVERPDGSNFTLKIRSTKLEDSAMYFCASRGGTGEEQYFGPGTRLTVT.

This clone rates as large. The J gene is TRBJ2-2, the V gene TRBV2, with no clear D. Trimming took off 1 base at V and 5 bases at J, with 8 bases between the two ends. This CDR3 has 14 amino acids. Germline-derived CDR1 and CDR2 are SNHLY and FYNNEI. CDR3 amino acids: CASSEGTPTGELFF. The CDR3 coding sequence is TGTGCCAGCAGTGAAGGAACTCCTACCGGGGAGCTGTTTTTT.

The V and J genes are TRBV19 and TRBJ2-7, with D possibly matching TRBD2 (5 bases). Germline V lookup: CDR1 LNHDA, CDR2 SQIVND (reference sequence). The CDR3 sequence is 16 residues long. The V end was cut by 4 bases, the J end by 0 bases, with 16 bases between. CDR3 nucleotide sequence: TGTGCCAGTAGTACTGCGGGCCAGGTCAGCTCCTACGAGCAGTACTTC. It codes for CASSTAGQVSSYEQYF.

The chain recombines TRBV14 with TRBJ1-6, with 11 bases fitting TRBD1. This CDR3 region has 17 residues. Germline V gene sequence: CDR1 SGHDN, CDR2 FVKESK. With V trimmed by 6 bases and J by 3 bases, 7 bases remained unmatched. The CDR3 spells CASSLGQGAGYNSPLHF. As DNA, the CDR3 is TGTGCCAGCAGTCTTGGACAGGGGGCCGGCTATAATTCACCCCTCCACTTT.

This chain uses TRBV5-1 with TRBJ2-7; 14 bases are shared with TRBD2. V was clipped by 3 bases and J by 2 bases; unmatched bases: 4. The germline V gene encodes CDR1 SGHRS and CDR2 YFSETQ. This CDR3 is 16 amino acids long. CDR3 residues: CASSWGLAGVAYEQYF. The CDR3, as DNA: TGCGCCAGCAGCTGGGGACTAGCGGGAGTTGCCTACGAGCAGTACTTC.

The V and J genes are TRBV7-8 and TRBJ2-3, with 8 bases fitting TRBD1. Germline lookup yields CDR1 SGHVS and CDR2 FQNEAQ. V was clipped by 5 bases and J by 4 bases; unmatched bases: 8. CDR3 length: 15 amino acids. CDR3 in DNA: TGTGCCAGCAGCCCCCAGGGGGCTGGGGCAGATACGCAGTATTTT. The encoded protein is CASSPQGAGADTQYF.

V gene TRBV30 combines with J gene TRBJ1-4, with D maybe TRBD1 (5 bases). Trimming removed 3 bases at V and 3 bases at J, with 14 bases between. Looked up from germline, CDR1 is GTSNPN and CDR2 is SVGIG (reference sequence). The CDR3 loop spans 15 amino acids. DNA of the CDR3: TGTGCCTGGAGCGGGCTTCAGGGCCCTAATGAAAAACTGTTTTTT. Its protein product is CAWSGLQGPNEKLFF.